The sequence of this T cell receptor beta chain was determined in a study of cytomegalovirus exposure and HLA in healthy donors. About the study: Assignment to the Caucasian-associated ancestry cluster applied to around four fifths of the 350 to 500 genotyped donors.

The length of the CDR3 is 16 residues. CDR1 and CDR2 from the germline V gene are MNHEY and SMNVEV (reference sequence). Losses at the gene ends were 6 bases for V and 0 bases for J; bases not matched to a gene: 10. The PCR used 60 Vbeta and 13 Jbeta primers. Libraries were prepared by immunoSEQ multiplex PCR; TCRdb keeps only in-frame clonotypes and omits some of them. The table has over 120,000 clones, around 82% seen once. The chain uses TRBV27 and TRBJ1-1; 7 bases match TRBD1. This receptor was taken from a female donor in good health and CMV-seronegative. Sequenced sample: PBMCs. Written as DNA, the CDR3 is TGTGCCAGCAGCCCAGGACAGGCAACCCTGAACACTGAAGCTTTCTTT. Translated: CASSPGQATLNTEAFF.